These T cell receptor beta chains were read from a single sample in a study of shared clonotypes between healthy human individuals. Sequencing used immunoSEQ multiplex PCR; TCRdb keeps in-frame clones, though not all of them. This table has over a million clones, around 97% appearing once. Sequencing was done on a sample of naive CD4+ T cells sorted from blood. These receptors all stem from a man aged 25 to 40 in good health. Both conserved end residues are part of each CDR3. A D gene is named only where the DNA matches it firmly. The size of a clone is reported for some rows only, either as once, few or many, or as a class for expanded clones.

abundance	v_gene	j_gene	d_gene	CDR3aa	CDR3nt
-	TRBV11-2	TRBJ1-1	-	CASSLRLGTELTEAFF	TGTGCCAGCAGCTTACGATTAGGGACGGAACTCACTGAAGCTTTCTTT
-	TRBV12-5	TRBJ1-5	-	CASGSPYPISNQPQHF	TGTGCTAGTGGTTCCCCCTATCCAATTAGCAATCAGCCCCAGCATTTT
-	TRBV11-3	TRBJ2-1	TRBD2	CASSLRTSGYNEQFF	TGTGCCAGCAGCTTAAGGACTAGCGGTTACAATGAGCAGTTCTTC
-	TRBV5-1	TRBJ2-5	-	CASSSRQAQEETQYF	TGCGCCAGCAGTTCTCGACAGGCTCAGGAAGAGACCCAGTACTTC
-	TRBV28	TRBJ2-7	TRBD1	CASVSGGSWYEQYF	TGTGCCAGCGTATCAGGGGGCTCATGGTACGAGCAGTACTTC
-	TRBV7-3	TRBJ2-3	-	CASRPDAEDTQYF	TGTGCCAGCAGGCCGGATGCGGAAGATACGCAGTATTTT
-	TRBV5-1	TRBJ2-1	TRBD1	CASSLQGALYNEQFF	TGCGCCAGCAGCCTACAGGGGGCACTATACAATGAGCAGTTCTTC
-	TRBV14	TRBJ2-7	-	CASSQLFGAYEQYF	TGTGCCAGCAGCCAATTGTTCGGGGCCTACGAGCAGTACTTC
once	TRBV14	TRBJ2-5	-	CASSSYTEQYF	TGTGCCAGCAGCTCCTATACGGAGCAGTACTTC
-	TRBV5-1	TRBJ2-7	TRBD2	CASSSLAGDVYEQYF	TGCGCCAGCAGCTCCCTAGCGGGAGATGTCTACGAGCAGTACTTC
-	TRBV5-1	TRBJ2-4	-	CASSSPEGQGNIQYF	TGCGCCAGCAGCTCGCCCGAGGGGCAGGGTAACATTCAGTACTTC
-	TRBV7-2	TRBJ1-1	-	CASSLSWGPRMNTESFF	TGTGCCAGCAGCCTCTCATGGGGACCTAGAATGAACACTGAATCTTTCTTT
-	TRBV27	TRBJ2-1	-	CASSFHPVATSYNEQFF	TGTGCCAGCAGTTTTCACCCGGTAGCCACCTCCTACAATGAGCAGTTCTTC
once	TRBV19	TRBJ2-5	TRBD2	CASSIDGGRLETQYF	TGTGCCAGTAGTATAGACGGGGGGAGGCTAGAGACCCAGTACTTC
once	TRBV7-8	TRBJ2-2	-	CASRRAAGTNTGELFF	TGTGCCAGCAGACGAGCTGCGGGGACGAACACCGGGGAGCTGTTTTTT